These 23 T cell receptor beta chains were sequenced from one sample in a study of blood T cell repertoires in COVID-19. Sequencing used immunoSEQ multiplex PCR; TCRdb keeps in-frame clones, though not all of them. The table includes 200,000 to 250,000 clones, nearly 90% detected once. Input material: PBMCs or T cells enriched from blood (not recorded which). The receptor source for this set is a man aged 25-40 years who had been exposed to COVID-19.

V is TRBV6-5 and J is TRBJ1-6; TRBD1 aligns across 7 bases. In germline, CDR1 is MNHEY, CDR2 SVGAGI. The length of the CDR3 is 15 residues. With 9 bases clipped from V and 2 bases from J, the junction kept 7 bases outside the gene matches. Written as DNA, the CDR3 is TGTGCCAGTAAAAACGACAGGGCCTATAATTCACCCCTCCACTTT. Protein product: CASKNDRAYNSPLHF.

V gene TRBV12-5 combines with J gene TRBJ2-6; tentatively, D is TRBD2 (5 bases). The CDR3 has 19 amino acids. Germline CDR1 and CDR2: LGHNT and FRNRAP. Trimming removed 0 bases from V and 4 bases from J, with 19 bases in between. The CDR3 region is CASGLVLAPGNLGANVLTF. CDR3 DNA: TGTGCTAGTGGTTTGGTACTTGCCCCCGGGAATCTCGGGGCCAACGTCCTGACTTTC.

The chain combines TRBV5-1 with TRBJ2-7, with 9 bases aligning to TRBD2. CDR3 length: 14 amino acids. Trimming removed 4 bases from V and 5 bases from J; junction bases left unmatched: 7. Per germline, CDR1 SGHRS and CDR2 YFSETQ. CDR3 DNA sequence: TGCGCCAGCAGCGGGGGACTAGCAGTCCACGAGCAGTACTTC. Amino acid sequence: CASSGGLAVHEQYF.

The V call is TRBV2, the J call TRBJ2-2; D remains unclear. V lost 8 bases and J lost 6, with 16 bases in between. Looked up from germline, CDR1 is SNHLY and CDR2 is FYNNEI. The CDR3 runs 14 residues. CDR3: CASLGSYDAGELFF. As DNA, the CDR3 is TGTGCCAGCCTCGGGTCCTACGATGCCGGGGAGCTGTTTTTT.

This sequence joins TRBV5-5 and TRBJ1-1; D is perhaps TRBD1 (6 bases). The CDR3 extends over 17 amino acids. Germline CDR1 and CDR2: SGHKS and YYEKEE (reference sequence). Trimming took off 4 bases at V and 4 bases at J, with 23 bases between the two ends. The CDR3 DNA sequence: TGTGCCAGCAGCCACAACCTAACAGGGTTCTGGGGCACTGAAGCTTTCTTT. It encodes CASSHNLTGFWGTEAFF.

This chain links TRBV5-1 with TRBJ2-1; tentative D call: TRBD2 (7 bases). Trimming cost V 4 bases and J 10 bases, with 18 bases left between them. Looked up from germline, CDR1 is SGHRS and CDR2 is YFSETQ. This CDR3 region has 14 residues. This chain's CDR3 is CASSHRGGGPEQFF. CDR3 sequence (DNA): TGCGCCAGCAGCCACCGGGGCGGGGGCCCAGAGCAGTTCTTC.

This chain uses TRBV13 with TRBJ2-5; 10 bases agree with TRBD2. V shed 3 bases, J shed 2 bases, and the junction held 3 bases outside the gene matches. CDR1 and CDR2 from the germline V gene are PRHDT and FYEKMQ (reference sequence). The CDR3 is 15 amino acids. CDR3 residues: CASSLVLAGQETQYF. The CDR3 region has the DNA TGTGCCAGCAGCTTGGTACTAGCGGGGCAAGAGACCCAGTACTTC.

The DNA for the CDR3 is TGTGCCAGCAGCCAAGGAACGGGGAGGTACAATGAGCAGTTCTTC. This sequence encodes CASSQGTGRYNEQFF. V gene TRBV3-1 (or the pseudogene TRBV3-2) combines with J gene TRBJ2-1; maybe TRBD2 (6 bases). Germline V gene sequence: CDR1 LGHDT, CDR2 YNNKEL (reference sequence). The CDR3 runs 15 residues. V was trimmed by 1 base and J by 4 bases, leaving 11 bases between them.

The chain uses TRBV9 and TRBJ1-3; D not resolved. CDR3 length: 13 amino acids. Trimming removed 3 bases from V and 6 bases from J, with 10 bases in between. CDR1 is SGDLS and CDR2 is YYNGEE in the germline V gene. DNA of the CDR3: TGTGCCAGCAGCGCCAACTTGGTAAACACCATATATTTT. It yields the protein CASSANLVNTIYF.

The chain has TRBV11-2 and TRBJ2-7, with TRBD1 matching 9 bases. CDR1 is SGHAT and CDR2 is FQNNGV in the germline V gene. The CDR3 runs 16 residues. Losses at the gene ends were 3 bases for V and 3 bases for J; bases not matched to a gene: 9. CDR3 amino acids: CASSFGQGSLFYEQYF. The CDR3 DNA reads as TGTGCCAGCAGCTTCGGACAGGGGTCCCTTTTCTACGAGCAGTACTTC.

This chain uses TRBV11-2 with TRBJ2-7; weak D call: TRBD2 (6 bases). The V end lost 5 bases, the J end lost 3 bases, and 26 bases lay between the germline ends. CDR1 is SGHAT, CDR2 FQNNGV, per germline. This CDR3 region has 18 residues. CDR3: CASSPTNRLRGTLYEQYF. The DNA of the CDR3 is TGTGCCAGCAGCCCTACTAATAGATTGCGGGGCACCCTCTACGAGCAGTACTTC. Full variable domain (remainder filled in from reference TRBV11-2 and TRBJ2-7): EAGVAQSPRYKIIEKRQSVAFWCNPISGHATLYWYQQILGQGPKLLIQFQNNGVVDDSQLPKDRFSAERLKGVDSTLKIQPAKLEDSAVYLCASSPTNRLRGTLYEQYFGPGTRLTVT.

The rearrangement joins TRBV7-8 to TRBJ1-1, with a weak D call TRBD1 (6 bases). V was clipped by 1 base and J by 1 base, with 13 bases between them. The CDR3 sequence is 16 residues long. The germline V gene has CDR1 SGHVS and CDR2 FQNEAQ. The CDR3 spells CASSLDWAGANTEAFF. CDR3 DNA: TGTGCCAGCAGCTTAGATTGGGCAGGGGCGAACACTGAAGCTTTCTTT. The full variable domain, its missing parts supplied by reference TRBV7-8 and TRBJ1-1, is GAGVSQSPRYKVAKRGQDVALRCDPISGHVSLFWYQQALGQGPEFLTYFQNEAQLDKSGLPSDRFFAERPEGSVSTLKIQRTQQEDSAVYLCASSLDWAGANTEAFFGQGTRLTVV.

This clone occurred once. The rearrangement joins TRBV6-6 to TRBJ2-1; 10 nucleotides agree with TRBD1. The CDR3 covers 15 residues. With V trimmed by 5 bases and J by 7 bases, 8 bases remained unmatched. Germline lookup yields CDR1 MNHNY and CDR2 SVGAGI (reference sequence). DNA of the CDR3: TGTGCCAGCAGTATCGACAGGGGGCTATGGAATGAGCAGTTCTTC. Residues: CASSIDRGLWNEQFF.

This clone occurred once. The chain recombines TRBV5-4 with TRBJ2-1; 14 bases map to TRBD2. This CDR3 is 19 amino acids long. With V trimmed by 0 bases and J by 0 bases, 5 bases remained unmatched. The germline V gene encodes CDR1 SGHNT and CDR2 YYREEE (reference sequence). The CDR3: CASSLEGLAGDSSYNEQFF. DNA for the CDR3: TGTGCCAGCAGCTTGGAGGGACTAGCGGGGGACAGCTCCTACAATGAGCAGTTCTTC.

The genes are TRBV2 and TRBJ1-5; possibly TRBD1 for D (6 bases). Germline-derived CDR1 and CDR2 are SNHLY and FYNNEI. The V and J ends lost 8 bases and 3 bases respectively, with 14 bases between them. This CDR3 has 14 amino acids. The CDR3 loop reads CASGVGGPNQPQHF. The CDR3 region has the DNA TGTGCCAGCGGGGTCGGGGGGCCCAATCAGCCCCAGCATTTT. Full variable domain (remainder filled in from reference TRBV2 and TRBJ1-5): EPEVTQTPSHQVTQMGQEVILRCVPISNHLYFYWYRQILGQKVEFLVSFYNNEISEKSEIFDDQFSVERPDGSNFTLKIRSTKLEDSAMYFCASGVGGPNQPQHFGDGTRLSIL.

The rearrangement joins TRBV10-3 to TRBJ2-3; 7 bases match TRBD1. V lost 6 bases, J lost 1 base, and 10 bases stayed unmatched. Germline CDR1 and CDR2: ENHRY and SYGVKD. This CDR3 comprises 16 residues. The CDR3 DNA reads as TGTGCCATCAGAGAAGCTAGACAGGGAGGCACAGATACGCAGTATTTT. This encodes CAIREARQGGTDTQYF.

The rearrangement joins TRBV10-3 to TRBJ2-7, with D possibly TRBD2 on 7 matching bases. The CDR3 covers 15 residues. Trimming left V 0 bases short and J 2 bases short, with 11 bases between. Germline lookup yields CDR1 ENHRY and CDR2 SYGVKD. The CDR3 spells CAISESGGGTYEQYF. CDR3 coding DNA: TGTGCCATCAGTGAGTCGGGAGGGGGGACCTACGAGCAGTACTTC.

The CDR3 reads CASSARTAAYNEQFF. The CDR3 DNA sequence: TGTGCCAGCAGCGCCCGAACGGCGGCTTACAATGAGCAGTTCTTC. The chain couples TRBV2 to TRBJ2-1, with D uncertain. V was pared by 6 bases and J by 4 bases, with 16 bases between. Germline assignment: CDR1 SNHLY and CDR2 FYNNEI. This CDR3 spans 15 amino acids. Looking up the rest from reference TRBV2 and TRBJ2-1 gives the full variable domain: EPEVTQTPSHQVTQMGQEVILRCVPISNHLYFYWYRQILGQKVEFLVSFYNNEISEKSEIFDDQFSVERPDGSNFTLKIRSTKLEDSAMYFCASSARTAAYNEQFFGPGTRLTVL.

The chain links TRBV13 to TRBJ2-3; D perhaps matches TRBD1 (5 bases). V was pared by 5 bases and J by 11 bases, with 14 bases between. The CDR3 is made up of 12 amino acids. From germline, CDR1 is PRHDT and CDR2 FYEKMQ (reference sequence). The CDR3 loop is CASSQGENVQYF. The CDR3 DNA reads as TGTGCCAGCAGCCAAGGGGAAAATGTGCAGTATTTT.

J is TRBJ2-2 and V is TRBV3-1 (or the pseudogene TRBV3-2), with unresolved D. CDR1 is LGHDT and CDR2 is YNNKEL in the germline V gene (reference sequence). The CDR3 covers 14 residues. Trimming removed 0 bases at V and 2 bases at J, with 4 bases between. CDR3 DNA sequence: TGTGCCAGCAGCCAAGATCGTAACACCGGGGAGCTGTTTTTT. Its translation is CASSQDRNTGELFF.

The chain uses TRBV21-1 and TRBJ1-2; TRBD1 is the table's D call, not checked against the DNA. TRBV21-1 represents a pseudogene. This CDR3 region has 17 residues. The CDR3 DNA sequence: TGTGCCAGCAGCAAAGGGTCGGCGGAGGGACAGGGCTATGGCTACACCTTC. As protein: CASSKGSAEGQGYGYTF.

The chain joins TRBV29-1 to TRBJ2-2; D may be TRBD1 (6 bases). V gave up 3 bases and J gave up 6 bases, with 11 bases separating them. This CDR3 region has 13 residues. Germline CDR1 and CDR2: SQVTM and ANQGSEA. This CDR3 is CSVEAGEPGELFF. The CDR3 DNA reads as TGCAGCGTTGAGGCAGGGGAGCCCGGGGAGCTGTTTTTT.

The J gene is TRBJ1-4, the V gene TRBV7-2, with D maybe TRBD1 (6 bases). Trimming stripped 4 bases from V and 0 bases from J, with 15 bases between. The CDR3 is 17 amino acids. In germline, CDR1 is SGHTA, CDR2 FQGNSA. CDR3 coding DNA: TGTGCCAGCAGCTCCCGGACAGACCCCGCAACTAATGAAAAACTGTTTTTT. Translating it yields CASSSRTDPATNEKLFF.